This T cell receptor (beta chain) originates from a study of T cell responses to AZD1222 COVID-19 vaccine. General study findings and limits: The CD4 TCRs associated with vaccination extended across spike and predominated at 160-218 and 743-854. Spike-specific TCR breadth and depth both grew after two AZD1222 doses. The donors showed a predominance of white British ancestry and of females, with possible underestimation of clonal diversity. The reported proportion of spike-specific TCRs targeting unmutated variant regions was nearly half.

This clone was detected once. Its specificity is unknown. Germline-derived CDR1 and CDR2 are MNHEY and SVGAGI. The CDR3 consists of 14 residues. Trimming cost V 6 bases and J 5 bases, with 16 bases left between them. Some clones are missing from TCRdb's copy, which holds only in-frame ones; the method was immunoSEQ multiplex PCR. This sample carries approximately 100,000 clones, about nine tenths of them seen once, and the ten largest clones take 1.3%. Sequences were derived from peripheral blood, sampled on day 0 of AZD1222 vaccination. The sequence was obtained from an adult in good health. The chain employs TRBV6-5 and TRBJ2-5; D is perhaps TRBD1 (7 bases). For the CDR3, the DNA is TGTGCCAGCAGCCCCGGAGGGGGCTTGGAGACCCAGTACTTC. Encoded protein: CASSPGGGLETQYF.